The 21 T cell receptor beta chains below were found in one sample sequenced in a study of blood T cell repertoires in COVID-19. Measured with immunoSEQ multiplex PCR; TCRdb has only the in-frame clones, and not every one. The sample lists 200,000 to 250,000 clones; about 87% were seen once. Material for sequencing was PBMCs or T cells enriched from blood (not recorded which). Every receptor here comes from a woman between 25 and 40 years old who had recovered from COVID-19.

The chain employs TRBV14 and TRBJ2-5, with TRBD2 matching over 8 bases. CDR1 is SGHDN, CDR2 FVKESK, per germline. CDR3 length: 15 amino acids. The trim removed 4 bases at V and 2 bases at J, leaving 6 bases unmatched. The DNA of the CDR3 is TGTGCCAGCAGCCGCCGGGTAGCGGGGCAAGAGACCCAGTACTTC. This gives the protein CASSRRVAGQETQYF.

The V call is TRBV5-4, the J call TRBJ2-5; possibly TRBD1 for D (8 bases). Trimming removed 4 bases at V and 2 bases at J, with 15 bases between. Germline CDR1 SGHNT, CDR2 YYREEE (reference sequence). CDR3 length: 15 residues. In nucleotides, the CDR3 is TGTGCCAGCAGCCCGGGGGGACAGGCTCAAGAGACCCAGTACTTC. It is translated as CASSPGGQAQETQYF.

The V gene is TRBV19, the J gene TRBJ1-1; D unclear. The ends were cut back, 9 bases at V and 1 base at J, with 9 bases in the middle. Germline V gene data show CDR1 as LNHDA and CDR2 as SQIVND (reference sequence). CDR3 length: 12 residues. The CDR3 protein is CASRGGNTEAFF. For the CDR3, the DNA is TGTGCCAGCCGGGGAGGGAACACTGAAGCTTTCTTT.

This clone was observed a handful of times. The chain employs TRBV27 and TRBJ1-2; 7 nucleotides match TRBD1. Germline CDR1 and CDR2: MNHEY and SMNVEV (reference sequence). This CDR3 region has 14 residues. Losses at the gene ends were 3 bases for V and 6 bases for J; bases not matched to a gene: 7. CDR3 region: CASSFSTGDNGYTF. The CDR3 coding sequence is TGTGCCAGCAGTTTTTCCACAGGGGATAATGGCTACACCTTC.

The genes are TRBV6-2 or TRBV6-3 and TRBJ1-2; possibly TRBD1 for D (6 bases). Germline loops: CDR1 MNHEY, CDR2 SVGEGT. The CDR3 is 15 residues long. Between the trimmed V and J ends, which lost 0 bases and 3 bases, there was a span of 11 bases. Here the CDR3 DNA reads TGTGCCAGCAGTTACTCAGCACAGGGCTACTATGGCTACACCTTC. Encoded protein: CASSYSAQGYYGYTF.

V is TRBV6-2 or TRBV6-3 and J is TRBJ2-7, with D perhaps TRBD2 (5 bases). The germline CDR1 and CDR2 sequences are MNHEY and SVGEGT. V dropped 2 bases and J dropped 2 bases, with 10 bases sitting between them. This CDR3 comprises 14 residues. The DNA of the CDR3 is TGTGCCAGCAGTTACCACAGCGGAACCTACGAGCAGTACTTC. Residues: CASSYHSGTYEQYF.

The rearrangement joins TRBV7-2 to TRBJ2-6; TRBD1 might be the D (5 bases). The germline V gene has CDR1 SGHTA and CDR2 FQGNSA. This CDR3 has 16 amino acids. Trimming removed 1 base at V and 0 bases at J, with 7 bases between. Here the CDR3 reads CASSLEGSSGANVLTF. The CDR3 coding sequence is TGTGCCAGCAGCTTAGAGGGGTCCTCTGGGGCCAACGTCCTGACTTTC.

The rearrangement links TRBV10-3 to TRBJ1-2; D perhaps matches TRBD1 (6 bases). Germline V lookup: CDR1 ENHRY, CDR2 SYGVKD. The CDR3 contains 14 residues. V lost 7 bases, J lost 7 bases, and 19 bases lay in between. CDR3 in amino acids: CAITGQTGMGGYTF. CDR3 nucleotides: TGTGCCATCACAGGCCAAACAGGGATGGGTGGCTACACCTTC.

The genes are TRBV27 and TRBJ1-6; 8 nucleotides align to TRBD1. The J segment lost 1 base and the V segment lost 5 bases, leaving 7 bases of the junction unmatched. The CDR3 runs to 17 residues. Germline-derived CDR1 and CDR2 are MNHEY and SMNVEV (reference sequence). The CDR3 DNA reads as TGTGCCAGCAGTCCCGGGACAGGAATTTCCTATAATTCACCCCTCCACTTT. Residues: CASSPGTGISYNSPLHF.

This rearrangement joins TRBV10-3 to TRBJ2-7; the match to TRBD1 covers 7 bases. This CDR3 spans 13 amino acids. Germline CDR1 reads ENHRY; CDR2 reads SYGVKD. The ends lost 7 bases at V and 2 bases at J; junction bases unmatched: 5. CDR3 amino acids: CAITTGTPYEQYF. CDR3 bases: TGTGCCATCACGACAGGGACCCCCTACGAGCAGTACTTC.

Turning to this clone: In the same sample, other DNA sequences code for this CDR3. This chain links TRBV6-5 with TRBJ1-2; 10 nucleotides align to TRBD1. V gave up 3 bases and J gave up 2 bases; unmatched junction bases: 6. Germline V gives CDR1 MNHEY, CDR2 SVGAGI. CDR3 length: 16 residues. The CDR3 spells CASSYSRTGGNYGYTF. Written as DNA, the CDR3 is TGTGCCAGCAGTTATTCCCGGACAGGGGGAAACTATGGCTACACCTTC.

This clone appeared a single time. The chain has TRBV7-2 and TRBJ1-4; possible D gene TRBD1, 6 bases. CDR1 and CDR2 (germline): SGHTA, FQGNSA. The CDR3 has 17 residues. V lost 2 bases, J lost 0 bases, and 13 bases lay in between. In nucleotides, the CDR3 is TGTGCCAGCAGCTTACCAGGACAGTATGCAACTAATGAAAAACTGTTTTTT. It translates to CASSLPGQYATNEKLFF.

V usage is TRBV5-1 and J usage is TRBJ1-1; 10 bases line up with TRBD1. The germline V gene has CDR1 SGHRS and CDR2 YFSETQ. The CDR3 is made up of 15 amino acids. V lost 2 bases and J lost 8; bases outside the gene matches: 9. CDR3 nucleotides: TGCGCCAGCAGCTTAACGTTTGGACAGGGGGACGAAGCTTTCTTT. Its translation: CASSLTFGQGDEAFF.

This chain connects TRBV11-2 to TRBJ2-3; TRBD2 is a possible D gene (6 bases). With 5 bases removed from V and 2 bases from J, the gap between germline ends came to 14 bases. Germline CDR1 and CDR2: SGHAT and FQNNGV. The CDR3 consists of 15 residues. CDR3 in DNA: TGTGCCAGCAGCATGACCGGGACTTACACAGATACGCAGTATTTT. Translated: CASSMTGTYTDTQYF.

The V and J genes are TRBV2 and TRBJ2-3, with 12 bases fitting TRBD2. CDR3 length equals 18 residues. The J segment lost 0 bases and the V segment lost 5 bases, leaving 9 bases of the junction unmatched. Germline V gene lookup returns CDR1 SNHLY and CDR2 FYNNEI. CDR3 nucleotide sequence: TGTGCCAGCAGTAAACGGACTAGCGGGGTTTTTAGCACAGATACGCAGTATTTT. Translation: CASSKRTSGVFSTDTQYF.

The chain uses TRBV2 and TRBJ2-7; a weak D match, TRBD1 (6 bases). CDR1 is SNHLY and CDR2 is FYNNEI in the germline V gene. Trimming cost V 6 bases and J 0 bases, with 12 bases left between them. CDR3 length: 14 amino acids. The CDR3 DNA reads as TGTGCCAGCAGACTTACAGGGCTCTCCTACGAGCAGTACTTC. Its translation: CASRLTGLSYEQYF.

The V gene is TRBV10-1, the J gene TRBJ1-1; 10 positions agree with TRBD1. Trimming cost V 4 bases and J 0 bases; bases outside gene matches: 14. Germline CDR1 and CDR2: WNHNN and SYGVQD (reference sequence). The CDR3 runs 19 residues. In DNA, the CDR3 is TGCGCCAGCAGTGCGTCTTTTTTGACAGGGGGCGCGATGAACACTGAAGCTTTCTTT. Its translation is CASSASFLTGGAMNTEAFF.

The chain has TRBV14 and TRBJ2-2; D might be TRBD2 (5 bases). V lost 0 bases and J 6 bases, leaving 11 bases between the germline ends. This CDR3 comprises 15 residues. Germline loops: CDR1 SGHDN, CDR2 FVKESK. CDR3 DNA sequence: TGTGCCAGCAGCCAAGATGGCGGGTTAGCCGGGGAGCTGTTTTTT. Translation gives CASSQDGGLAGELFF. Together with reference TRBV14 and TRBJ2-2, the CDR3 gives the full variable domain: EAGVTQFPSHSVIEKGQTVTLRCDPISGHDNLYWYRRVMGKEIKFLLHFVKESKQDESGMPNNRFLAERTGGTYSTLKVQPAELEDSGVYFCASSQDGGLAGELFFGEGSRLTVL.

V gene TRBV16 combines with J gene TRBJ1-5; D uncertain. This CDR3 contains 16 residues. Germline V CDR1 and CDR2: KGHSY, FQNENV. V shed 2 bases and J shed 4 bases, with 15 bases lying between them. Here the CDR3 DNA reads TGTGCCAGCAGCCAAGGACTCCTGGGTAATAATCAGCCCCAGCATTTT. It specifies CASSQGLLGNNQPQHF. The complete variable domain, with remaining parts taken from reference TRBV16 and TRBJ1-5, reads GEEVAQTPKHLVRGEGQKAKLYCAPIKGHSYVFWYQQVLKNEFKFLISFQNENVFDETGMPKERFSAKCLPNSPCSLEIQATKLEDSAVYFCASSQGLLGNNQPQHFGDGTRLSIL.

This chain's CDR3 is CASSFQSTNEKLFF. In DNA, the CDR3 is TGTGCCAGCAGCTTCCAGTCAACTAATGAAAAACTGTTTTTT. The chain couples TRBV11-2 to TRBJ1-4; D not resolved. Trimming cost V 3 bases and J 0 bases, with 5 bases left between them. The CDR3 extends over 14 amino acids. The V gene's germline CDR1 is SGHAT and CDR2 FQNNGV.

The rearrangement joins TRBV5-1 to TRBJ2-1, with D possibly being TRBD2 (6 bases). Germline V gives CDR1 SGHRS, CDR2 YFSETQ. CDR3 length: 15 residues. V lost 5 bases, J lost 6 bases, and 18 bases lay in between. CDR3 DNA: TGCGCCAGCAGTGCATTCCCACTAGCACCCAATGAGCAGTTCTTC. It specifies CASSAFPLAPNEQFF.